This record covers a single TCR beta chain. The data originate from a study of blood T cell repertoires in COVID-19. Whole-study context: From the United States, Italy and Spain came samples of acute and convalescent COVID-19. The cDNA or gDNA used as material had been derived from T cells, B-cell-depleted T cells, or PBMCs.

V lost 6 bases and J 3 bases, leaving 6 bases between the germline ends. CDR3 length equals 11 residues. The germline V gene has CDR1 LNHDA and CDR2 SQIVND (reference sequence). Per the original methods: Nucleated cell counts were estimated from reference gene primer amplification. Assay used: immunoSEQ multiplex PCR; TCRdb lists only in-frame clones, some missing. V, J and clone size are those of that table, while D and trimming were read from the DNA. The sample lists roughly 120,000 clones; under 75% were seen once. The sequence was collected from a woman aged 55-75 years with acute or convalescent COVID-19. Sequencing was performed on peripheral blood. The chain recombines TRBV19 with TRBJ2-7; D uncertain. The CDR3 spells CASRAGYEQYF. In nucleotides, the CDR3 is TGTGCCAGTAGGGCAGGCTACGAGCAGTACTTC.